The 9 T cell receptor beta chains presented below share a single source sample, sequenced in a study of T cells after yellow fever vaccination (dated by TCRdb to the late 2010s). Sample treatment or condition, as interpreted from the label and publication: live attenuated yellow fever vaccine strain. Library preparation was by 5' RACE. This sample was sequenced with an Illumina NovaSeq 6000. TCRdb applied fastp at Q25 and MiXCR to the public reads, then kept only in-frame beta chains. Each entry merges the rows of one CDR3 protein and shows their most common DNA and genes. Present in this sample are about 300,000 distinct CDR3 sequences, under 9% of which were seen just once. Approximately 3.3% of the sample belongs to the ten largest clones. Here the sequenced sample was CD4+ T cells sorted from PBMCs, taken 5 days after the yellow fever booster vaccination. The receptors derive from a man between 18 and 35 years old who received the YFV17D yellow fever vaccine.

The chain joins TRBV7-2 to TRBJ2-2; D unresolved. Per germline, CDR1 SGHTA and CDR2 FQGNSA. V was cut by 3 bases and J by 5 bases, with 10 bases left in between. The CDR3 is 14 amino acids. CDR3 in DNA: TGTGCCAGCAGCTTCGCCGATACAACCGGGGAGCTGTTTTTT. Protein product: CASSFADTTGELFF.

This clonotype has a handful of counts. The rearrangement joins TRBV7-2 to TRBJ2-3; D may be TRBD2 (7 bases). CDR1 and CDR2 (germline): SGHTA, FQGNSA. V gave up 5 bases and J gave up 1 base, with 16 bases separating them. This CDR3 has 16 amino acids. CDR3 nucleotides: TGTGCCAGCAGCCACACGAGGGGGGGGGGCACAGATACGCAGTATTTT. Amino acid sequence: CASSHTRGGGTDTQYF. The full variable domain, completed using reference TRBV7-2 and TRBJ2-3, is GAGVSQSPSNKVTEKGKDVELRCDPISGHTALYWYRQSLGQGLEFLIYFQGNSAPDKSGLPSDRFSAERTGGSVSTLTIQRTQQEDSAVYLCASSHTRGGGTDTQYFGPGTRLTVL.

DNA of the CDR3: TGTGCCAGCAGCAAGGGACAGGGGAACACCGGGGAGCTGTTTTTT. Amino acid sequence: CASSKGQGNTGELFF. This sequence joins TRBV7-8 and TRBJ2-2, with 9 bases fitting TRBD1. Germline V gene lookup returns CDR1 SGHVS and CDR2 FQNEAQ. The CDR3 covers 15 residues. The V and J ends lost 5 bases and 1 base, in that order; junction bases with no gene match: 2.

This clonotype was seen only a few times. CDR3 in amino acids: CASSRDREDEQYF. The CDR3 coding sequence is TGTGCCAGCAGCCGGGACAGGGAGGACGAGCAGTACTTC. The gene calls are TRBV6-5 and TRBJ2-7; 9 bases match TRBD1. The length of the CDR3 is 13 residues. The germline CDR1 and CDR2 sequences are MNHEY and SVGAGI. V trimming: 6 bases; J trimming: 5 bases; junction bases outside the gene matches: 5.

CDR3 sequence reads: CASSLAAQGEQYV. Written as DNA, the CDR3 is TGTGCCAGCAGCTTAGCTGCCCAGGGCGAGCAGTACGTC. The chain recombines TRBV7-2 with TRBJ2-7; tentatively, D is TRBD1 (5 bases). V shed 0 bases and J shed 6 bases, with 9 bases lying between them. Germline loops: CDR1 SGHTA, CDR2 FQGNSA. The CDR3 length is 13 residues.

This clonotype was seen a handful of times. The chain is built from TRBV5-1 and TRBJ2-7; 10 nucleotides align to TRBD2. V lost 0 bases to trimming and J lost 3 bases; unmatched junction nucleotides: 9. In germline, CDR1 is SGHRS, CDR2 YFSETQ. This CDR3 comprises 17 residues. CDR3 sequence reads: CASSLGPERGGLYEQYF. In DNA form, the CDR3 reads TGCGCCAGCAGCTTGGGTCCGGAGCGGGGGGGCCTCTACGAGCAGTACTTC. Filled out from reference TRBV5-1 and TRBJ2-7, the complete variable domain reads KAGVTQTPRYLIKTRGQQVTLSCSPISGHRSVSWYQQTPGQGLQFLFEYFSETQRNKGNFPGRFSGRQFSNSRSEMNVSTLELGDSALYLCASSLGPERGGLYEQYFGPGTRLTVT.

This clonotype has just a few counts. V and J are TRBV5-4 and TRBJ2-5; 9 nucleotides align to TRBD2. The CDR3 is 16 amino acids. Germline assignment: CDR1 SGHNT and CDR2 YYREEE (reference sequence). V lost 0 bases to trimming and J lost 4 bases; unmatched junction nucleotides: 7. In nucleotides, the CDR3 is TGTGCCAGCAGCTTGGACGGCGGGGGGGCCCGAGAGACCCAGTACTTC. It translates to CASSLDGGGARETQYF.

V usage is TRBV11-2 and J usage is TRBJ2-3, with TRBD2 identical over 7 bases. The CDR3 loop spans 16 amino acids. In germline, CDR1 is SGHAT, CDR2 FQNNGV. V dropped 5 bases and J dropped 1; count of bases not matched to a gene: 9. The CDR3, as DNA: TGTGCCAGCAGCCGGACCCTAAGCGGGGGCACAGATACGCAGTATTTT. Its translation is CASSRTLSGGTDTQYF.

In its sample, this clonotype was seen many times. The rearrangement links TRBV6-6 to TRBJ2-2; 11 bases line up with TRBD1. This CDR3 has 14 amino acids. The V segment lost 7 bases and the J segment 5 bases; nucleotides outside the gene matches: 3. Germline V lookup: CDR1 MNHNY, CDR2 SVGAGI (reference sequence). CDR3 sequence (DNA): TGTGCCAGCACACGGGACAGGGGGACCGGGGAGCTGTTTTTT. Its translation is CASTRDRGTGELFF.